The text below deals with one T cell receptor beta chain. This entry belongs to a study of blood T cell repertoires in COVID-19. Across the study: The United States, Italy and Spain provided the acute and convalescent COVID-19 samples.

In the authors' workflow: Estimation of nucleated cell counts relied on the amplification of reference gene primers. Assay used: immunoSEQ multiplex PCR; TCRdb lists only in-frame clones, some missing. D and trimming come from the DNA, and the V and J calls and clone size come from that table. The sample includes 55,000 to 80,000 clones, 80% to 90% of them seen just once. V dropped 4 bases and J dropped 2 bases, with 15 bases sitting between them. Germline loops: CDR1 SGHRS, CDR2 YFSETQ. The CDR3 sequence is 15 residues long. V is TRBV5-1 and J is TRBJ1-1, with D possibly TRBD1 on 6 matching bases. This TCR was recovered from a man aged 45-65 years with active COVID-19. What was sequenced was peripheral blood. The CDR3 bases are TGCGCCAGCAGCCCCGGGGACAAGTTAAACACTGAAGCTTTCTTT. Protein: CASSPGDKLNTEAFF.